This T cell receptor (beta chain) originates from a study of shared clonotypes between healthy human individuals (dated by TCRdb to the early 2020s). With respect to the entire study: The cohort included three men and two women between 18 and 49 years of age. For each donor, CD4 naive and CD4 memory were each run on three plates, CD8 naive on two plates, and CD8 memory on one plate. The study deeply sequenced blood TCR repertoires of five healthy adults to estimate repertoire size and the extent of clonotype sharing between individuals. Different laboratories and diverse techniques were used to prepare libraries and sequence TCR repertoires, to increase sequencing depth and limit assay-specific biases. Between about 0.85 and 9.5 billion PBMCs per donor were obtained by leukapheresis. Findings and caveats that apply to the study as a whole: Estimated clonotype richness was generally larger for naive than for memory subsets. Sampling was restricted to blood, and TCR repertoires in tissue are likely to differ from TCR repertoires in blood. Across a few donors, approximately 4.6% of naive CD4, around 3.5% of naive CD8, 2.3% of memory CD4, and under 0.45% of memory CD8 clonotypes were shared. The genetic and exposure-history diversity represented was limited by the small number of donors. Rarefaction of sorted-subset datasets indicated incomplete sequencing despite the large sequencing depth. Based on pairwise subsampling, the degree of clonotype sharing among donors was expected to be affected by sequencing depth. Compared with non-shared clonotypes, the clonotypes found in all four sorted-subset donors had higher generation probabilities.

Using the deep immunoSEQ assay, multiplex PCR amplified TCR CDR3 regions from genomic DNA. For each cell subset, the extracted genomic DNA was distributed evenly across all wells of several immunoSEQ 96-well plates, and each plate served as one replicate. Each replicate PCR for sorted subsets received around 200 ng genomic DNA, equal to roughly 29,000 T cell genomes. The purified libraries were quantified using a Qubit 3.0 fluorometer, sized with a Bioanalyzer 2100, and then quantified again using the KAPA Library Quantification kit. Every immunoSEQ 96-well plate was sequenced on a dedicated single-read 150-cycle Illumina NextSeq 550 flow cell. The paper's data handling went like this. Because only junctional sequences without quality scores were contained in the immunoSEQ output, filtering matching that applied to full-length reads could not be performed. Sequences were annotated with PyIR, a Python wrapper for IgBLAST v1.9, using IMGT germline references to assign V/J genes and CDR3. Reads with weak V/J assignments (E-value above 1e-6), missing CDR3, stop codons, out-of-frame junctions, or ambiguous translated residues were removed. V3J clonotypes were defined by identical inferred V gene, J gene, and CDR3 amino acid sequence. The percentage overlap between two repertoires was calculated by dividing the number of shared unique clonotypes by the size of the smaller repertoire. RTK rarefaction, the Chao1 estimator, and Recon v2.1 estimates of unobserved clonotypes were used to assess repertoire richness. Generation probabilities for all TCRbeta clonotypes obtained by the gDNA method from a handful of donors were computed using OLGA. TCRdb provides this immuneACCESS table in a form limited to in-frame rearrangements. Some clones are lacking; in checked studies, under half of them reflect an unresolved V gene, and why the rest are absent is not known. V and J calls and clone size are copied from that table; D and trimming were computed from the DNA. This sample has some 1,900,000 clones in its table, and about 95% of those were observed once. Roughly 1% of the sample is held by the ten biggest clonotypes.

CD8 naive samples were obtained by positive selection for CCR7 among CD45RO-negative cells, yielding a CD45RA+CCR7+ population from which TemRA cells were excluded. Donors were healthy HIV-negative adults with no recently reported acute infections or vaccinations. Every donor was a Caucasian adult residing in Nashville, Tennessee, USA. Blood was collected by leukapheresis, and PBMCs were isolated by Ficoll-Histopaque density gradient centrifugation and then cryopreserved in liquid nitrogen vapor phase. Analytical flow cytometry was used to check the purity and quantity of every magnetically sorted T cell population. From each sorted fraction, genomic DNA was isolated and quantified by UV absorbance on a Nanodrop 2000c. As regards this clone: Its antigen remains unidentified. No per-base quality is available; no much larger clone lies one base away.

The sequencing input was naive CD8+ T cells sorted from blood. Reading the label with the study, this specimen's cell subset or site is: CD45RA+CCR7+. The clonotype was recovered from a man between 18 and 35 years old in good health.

The DNA sequence is as follows: TGTGCCAGCAGCCCAGAAACTAGCGGGAGAATAGGCACAGATACGCAGTATTTT. This yields the protein CASSPETSGRIGTDTQYF. The chain joins TRBV7-2 to TRBJ2-3, and 11 junction bases match TRBD2. The CDR3 goes from the cysteine to the phenylalanine over 18 residues. Only the CDR3 DNA stays, 54 bases, in frame from base 1. CDR1 SGHTA and CDR2 FQGNSA were looked up in the germline V gene. V trim: 5 bases; J trim: 1 base; unmatched bases: 11.